The sequence of this T cell receptor beta chain was determined in a study of blood T cell repertoires in COVID-19. Study-wide context: The samples span acute and convalescent COVID-19 from the United States, Italy and Spain.

The count of this clone is one. The germline gives CDR1 LNHDA, CDR2 SQIVND (reference sequence). CDR3 size: 18 residues. Unmatched junction bases numbered 15, after V lost 1 base and J lost 3 bases. The repertoire was sequenced with immunoSEQ multiplex PCR; TCRdb's copy has only in-frame clones and lacks some. The sample has about 380,000 clones; over 75% are singletons. The sequenced sample consisted of PBMCs or T cells enriched from blood (not recorded which). The chain has TRBV19 and TRBJ2-7; 7 bases map to TRBD1. This clonotype was sampled from a man aged 30 to 39 who had recovered from COVID-19. CDR3 loop: CASSIVIGTGDRHYEQYF. In DNA form, the CDR3 reads TGTGCCAGTAGTATAGTGATAGGGACCGGGGACAGACACTACGAGCAGTACTTC.